The T cell receptor (beta chain) under discussion was sequenced for a study of tumor and adjacent non-tumor tissue in lung cancer. Study as a whole: Aged roughly 31 to 85 years, patients included 10 men and a handful of women with stage I to III disease. Around 4 million productive TCRbeta reads were obtained per sample on average. Study-level points and caveats: Higher tumor TCR diversity was associated with shorter survival. Top 100 clones took a larger repertoire share in normal lung.

Concerning this clonotype itself: What it binds is unknown. No conserved phenylalanine or tryptophan ends this CDR3, so it is likely a read error.

Germline assignment: CDR1 LGHNA and CDR2 YNFKEQ. This CDR3 has 15 residues. The library came from three nested PCR rounds adapted from ARM-PCR protocols. From the multiplex PCR reads, TCRdb called clonotypes with MiXCR, one entry per CDR3 protein. This table holds roughly 76,000 distinct CDR3 sequences, 65% to 75% found once. This sample's RNA came from whole unsorted tissue. The V and J genes are TRBV4-2 and TRBJ1-6, with TRBD1 as a possible D gene (5 bases). Sample: lung tumor tissue. This TCR came from a woman in her seventies with non-small cell lung cancer. CDR3 protein: CASGLWDGDNSPLHI. The CDR3 bases are TGTGCCAGCGGCCTATGGGACGGGGATAATTCGCCCCTCCACATT.